The sequence of this T cell receptor beta chain was determined in a study of blood T cell repertoires in COVID-19. Across the study: Both acute and convalescent COVID-19 samples were obtained from the United States, Italy and Spain.

This clone occurred once. Two consecutive negative NP/OP PCR tests, clearance, or resolved symptoms defined Cohort 3 recovery. This CDR3 is 14 amino acids long. J gave up 4 bases and V 5 bases, and 3 bases lay outside the gene matches. The germline CDR1 and CDR2 sequences are SGHTA and FQGTGA. In the authors' workflow: Researchers report that nucleated cell counts were estimated from reference gene primer amplification. The protocol was immunoSEQ multiplex PCR, while the TCRdb copy is restricted to in-frame clones and leaves out a portion. V and J calls plus clone size are reproduced from that table; the DNA served to infer D and trimming. The sample lists around 230,000 clones, 82% occurring once.

The sample comprised PBMCs or T cells enriched from blood (not recorded which). The origin of this receptor is a middle-aged man who had recovered from COVID-19. The chain has TRBV7-3 and TRBJ2-3, with 10 bases matching TRBD1. DNA for the CDR3: TGTGCCAGCAGCACCGGGACAGGGGCAGATACGCAGTATTTT. This encodes CASSTGTGADTQYF.